The entry that follows covers one T cell receptor (beta chain) sequence. Its antigen is undetermined. This sample stems from a study of Graves' ophthalmopathy and Graves' hyperthyroidism. This CDR3 comprises 18 residues. V lost 5 bases, J lost 5 bases, and 15 bases stayed unmatched. Germline lookup yields CDR1 KGHDR and CDR2 SFDVKD. Study results and caveats: The model's ophthalmopathy progression predictions had approximately 69% sensitivity and over 72% specificity.

RNA transcripts provided the template for amplifying TCR beta CDR3 regions. Scientists carried out first-round RT-PCR using HTBI primers and then a second-round multiplex PCR. MiXCR, applied by TCRdb to the multiplex PCR reads, yields one record per CDR3 protein. Of roughly 1.1 million distinct CDR3 sequences listed, 36% are singletons. The TCR was taken from an adult man with Graves' hyperthyroidism. Sequencing input: peripheral blood or thyroid tissue (not recorded which). The rearrangement uses TRBV24-1 and TRBJ1-4, with 8 bases aligning to TRBD1. The CDR3 DNA reads as TGTGCCACCAGTGTCGCTCCCCCCCGACAGGGGAAAAATGAAAAACTGTTTTTT. Translated: CATSVAPPRQGKNEKLFF.